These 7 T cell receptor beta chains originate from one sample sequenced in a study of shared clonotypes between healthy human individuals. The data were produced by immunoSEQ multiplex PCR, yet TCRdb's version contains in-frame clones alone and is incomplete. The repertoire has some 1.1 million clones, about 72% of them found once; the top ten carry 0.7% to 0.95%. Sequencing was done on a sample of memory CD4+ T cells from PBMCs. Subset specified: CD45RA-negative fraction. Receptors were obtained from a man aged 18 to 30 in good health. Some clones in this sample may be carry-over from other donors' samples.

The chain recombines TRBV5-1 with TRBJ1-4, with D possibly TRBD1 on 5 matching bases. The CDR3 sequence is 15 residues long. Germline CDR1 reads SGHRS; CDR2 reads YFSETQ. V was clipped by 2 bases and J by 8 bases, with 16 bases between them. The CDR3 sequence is CASSFRVGREEKLFF. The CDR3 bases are TGCGCCAGCAGCTTCCGGGTGGGGCGGGAAGAAAAACTGTTTTTT.

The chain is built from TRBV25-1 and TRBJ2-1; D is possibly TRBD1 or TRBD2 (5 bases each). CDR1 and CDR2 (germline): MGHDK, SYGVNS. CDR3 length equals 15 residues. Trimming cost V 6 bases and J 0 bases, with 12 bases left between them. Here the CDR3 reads CASSPSGRSYNEQFF. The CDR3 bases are TGTGCCAGCAGCCCTTCGGGACGCTCCTACAATGAGCAGTTCTTC.

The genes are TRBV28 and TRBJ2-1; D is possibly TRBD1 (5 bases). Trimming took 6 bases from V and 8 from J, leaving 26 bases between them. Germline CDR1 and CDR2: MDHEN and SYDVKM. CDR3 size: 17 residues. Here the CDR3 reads CASSLRQYKRLGDEQFF. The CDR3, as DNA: TGTGCCAGCAGCCTCAGACAGTACAAGCGCCTGGGTGATGAGCAGTTCTTC.

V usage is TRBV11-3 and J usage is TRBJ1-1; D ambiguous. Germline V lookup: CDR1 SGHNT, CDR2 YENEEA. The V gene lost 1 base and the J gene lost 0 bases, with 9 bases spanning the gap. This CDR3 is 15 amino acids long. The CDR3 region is CASSLGEGLNTEAFF. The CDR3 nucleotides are TGTGCCAGCAGCTTAGGGGAGGGCCTGAACACTGAAGCTTTCTTT.

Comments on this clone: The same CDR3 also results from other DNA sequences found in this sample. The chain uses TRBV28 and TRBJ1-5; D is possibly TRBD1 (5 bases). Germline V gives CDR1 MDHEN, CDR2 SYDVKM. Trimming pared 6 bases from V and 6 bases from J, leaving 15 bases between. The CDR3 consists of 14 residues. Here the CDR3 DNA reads TGTGCCAGCAGCCCAGACGCGGGGGGTCAGCCCCAGCATTTT. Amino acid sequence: CASSPDAGGQPQHF.

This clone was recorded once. The DNA of the CDR3 is TGTGCCAGCAGTTTAGGGGGAGGTGGCTACACCTTC. It codes for CASSLGGGGYTF. The chain uses TRBV27 and TRBJ1-2; D possibly corresponds to TRBD1 (5 bases). From germline, CDR1 is MNHEY and CDR2 SMNVEV (reference sequence). The CDR3 spans 12 residues. V was pared by 2 bases and J by 7 bases, with 8 bases between.

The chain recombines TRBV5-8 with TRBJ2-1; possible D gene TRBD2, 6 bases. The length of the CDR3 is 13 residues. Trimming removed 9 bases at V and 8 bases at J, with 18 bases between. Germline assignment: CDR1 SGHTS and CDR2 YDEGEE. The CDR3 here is CATRETSLHEQFF. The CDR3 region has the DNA TGTGCCACCCGAGAGACTAGTCTGCATGAGCAGTTCTTC. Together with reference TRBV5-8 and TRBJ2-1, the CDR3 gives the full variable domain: EAGVTQSPTHLIKTRGQQATLRCSPISGHTSVYWYQQALGLGLQFLLWYDEGEERNRGNFPPRFSGRQFPNYSSELNVNALELEDSALYLCATRETSLHEQFFGPGTRLTVL.